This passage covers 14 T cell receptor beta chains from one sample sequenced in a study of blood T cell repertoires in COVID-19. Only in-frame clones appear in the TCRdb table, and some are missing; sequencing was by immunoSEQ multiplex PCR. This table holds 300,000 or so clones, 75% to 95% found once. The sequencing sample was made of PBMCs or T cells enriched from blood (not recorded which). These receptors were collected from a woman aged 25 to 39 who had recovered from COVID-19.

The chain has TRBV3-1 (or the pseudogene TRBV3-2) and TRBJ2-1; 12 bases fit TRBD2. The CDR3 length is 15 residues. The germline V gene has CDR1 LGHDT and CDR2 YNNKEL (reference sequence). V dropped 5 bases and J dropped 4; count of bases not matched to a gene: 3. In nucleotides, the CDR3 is TGTGCCAGCAGCTCCGGACTAGCGGGATACAATGAGCAGTTCTTC. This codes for CASSSGLAGYNEQFF.

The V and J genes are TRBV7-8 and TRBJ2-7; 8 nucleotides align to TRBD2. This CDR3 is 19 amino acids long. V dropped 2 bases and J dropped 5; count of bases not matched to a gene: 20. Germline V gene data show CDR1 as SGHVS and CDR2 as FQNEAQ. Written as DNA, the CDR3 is TGTGCCAGCAGCTTAAGGGGAGTTAGCGGGACCCGCCCTGGGGACGAGCAGTACTTC. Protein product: CASSLRGVSGTRPGDEQYF.

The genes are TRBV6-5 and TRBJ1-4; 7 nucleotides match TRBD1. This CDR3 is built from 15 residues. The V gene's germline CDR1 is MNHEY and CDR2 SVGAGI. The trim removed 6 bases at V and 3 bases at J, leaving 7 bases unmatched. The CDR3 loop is CASRSDRASNEKLFF. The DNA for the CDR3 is TGTGCCAGCAGATCCGACAGGGCGTCTAATGAAAAACTGTTTTTT.

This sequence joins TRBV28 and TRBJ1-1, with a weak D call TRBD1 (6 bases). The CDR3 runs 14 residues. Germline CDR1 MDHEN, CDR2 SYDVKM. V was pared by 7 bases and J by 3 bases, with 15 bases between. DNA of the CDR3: TGTGCCAGCATCAACGCACAGGGAGACACTGAAGCTTTCTTT. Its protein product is CASINAQGDTEAFF.

The CDR3 is CASSLGGTGFGTGELFF. In DNA form, the CDR3 reads TGTGCCAGCAGTTTAGGTGGGACAGGGTTTGGCACCGGGGAGCTGTTTTTT. V usage is TRBV28 and J usage is TRBJ2-2; 9 nucleotides agree with TRBD1. Germline-derived CDR1 and CDR2 are MDHEN and SYDVKM. Trimming took 2 bases from V and 4 from J; bases not matched to a gene: 8. This CDR3 region has 17 residues.

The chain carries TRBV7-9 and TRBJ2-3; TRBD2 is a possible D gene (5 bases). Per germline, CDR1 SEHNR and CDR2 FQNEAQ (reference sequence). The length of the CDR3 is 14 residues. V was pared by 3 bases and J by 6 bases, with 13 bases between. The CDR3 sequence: CASSFGLVGDTQYF. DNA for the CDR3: TGTGCCAGCAGCTTCGGACTCGTAGGGGATACGCAGTATTTT.

CDR3 sequence (DNA): TGTGCCAGCAGCGTCACGACAGGGTGGAATTCACCCCTCCACTTT. This sequence encodes CASSVTTGWNSPLHF. The genes are TRBV6-5 and TRBJ1-6; 7 positions agree with TRBD1. Germline lookup yields CDR1 MNHEY and CDR2 SVGAGI. The CDR3 consists of 15 residues. The J segment lost 7 bases and the V segment lost 6 bases, leaving 9 bases of the junction unmatched.

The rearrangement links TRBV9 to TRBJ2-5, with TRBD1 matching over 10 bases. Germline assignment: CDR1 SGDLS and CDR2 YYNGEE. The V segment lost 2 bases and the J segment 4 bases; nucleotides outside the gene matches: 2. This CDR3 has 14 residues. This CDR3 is CASSVTGGGETQYF. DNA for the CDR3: TGTGCCAGCAGCGTGACAGGGGGCGGAGAGACCCAGTACTTC. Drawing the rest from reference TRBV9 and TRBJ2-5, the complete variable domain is DSGVTQTPKHLITATGQRVTLRCSPRSGDLSVYWYQQSLDQGLQFLIQYYNGEERAKGNILERFSAQQFPDLHSELNLSSLELGDSALYFCASSVTGGGETQYFGPGTRLLVL.

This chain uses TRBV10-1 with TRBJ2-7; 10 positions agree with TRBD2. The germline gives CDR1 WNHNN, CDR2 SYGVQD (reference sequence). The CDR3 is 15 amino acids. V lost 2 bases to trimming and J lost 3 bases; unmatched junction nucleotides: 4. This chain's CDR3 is CASSEGLAVNYEQYF. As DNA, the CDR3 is TGCGCCAGCAGTGAGGGACTAGCGGTAAACTACGAGCAGTACTTC.

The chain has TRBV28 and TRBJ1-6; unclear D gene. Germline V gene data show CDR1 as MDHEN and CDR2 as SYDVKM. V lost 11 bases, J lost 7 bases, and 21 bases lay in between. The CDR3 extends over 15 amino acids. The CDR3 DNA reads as TGTGCCTCACAGCAAACTAGGTTCCCAAATTCACCCCTCCACTTT. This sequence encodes CASQQTRFPNSPLHF.

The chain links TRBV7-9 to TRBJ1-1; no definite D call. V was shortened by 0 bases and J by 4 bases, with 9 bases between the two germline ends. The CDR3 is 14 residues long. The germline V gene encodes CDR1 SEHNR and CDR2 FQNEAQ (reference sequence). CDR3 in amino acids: CASSLAGRITEAFF. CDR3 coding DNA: TGTGCCAGCAGCTTAGCGGGGAGAATCACTGAAGCTTTCTTT.

The CDR3 here is CASSLQDSPLHF. CDR3 in DNA: TGTGCCAGCAGCTTGCAGGATTCACCCCTCCACTTT. V and J are TRBV5-6 and TRBJ1-6, with no clear D. V lost 1 base to trimming and J lost 8 bases, with 4 bases between them. There are 12 residues in the CDR3. Germline-derived CDR1 and CDR2 are SGHDT and YYEEEE.

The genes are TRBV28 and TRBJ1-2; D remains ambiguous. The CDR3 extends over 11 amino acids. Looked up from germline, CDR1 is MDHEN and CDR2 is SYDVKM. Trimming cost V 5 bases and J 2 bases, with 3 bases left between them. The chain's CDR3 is CASSPNYGYTF. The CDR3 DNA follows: TGTGCCAGCAGTCCGAACTATGGCTACACCTTC.

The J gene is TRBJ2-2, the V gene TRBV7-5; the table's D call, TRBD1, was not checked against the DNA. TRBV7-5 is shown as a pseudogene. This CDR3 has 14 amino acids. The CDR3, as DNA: TGTGCCAGAAGCTTAGCTGGCAGCACCGGGGAGCTGTTTTTT. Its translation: CARSLAGSTGELFF.